The 21 T cell receptor beta chains listed next were all sequenced from one sample in a study of T cells after yellow fever vaccination. TCRdb passed the 5' RACE reads through MiXCR, listing each CDR3 protein once. The profile covers 300,000 to 400,000 distinct CDR3 sequences, with around 11% appearing a single time and 3% to 4% taken by the ten largest. The material sequenced was CD4+ T cells sorted from PBMCs, taken 45 days after the yellow fever booster vaccination. The receptors here all came from a young man who received the YFV17D yellow fever vaccine.

The V and J genes are TRBV19 and TRBJ1-2, with D uncertain. Trimming pared 2 bases from V and 2 bases from J, leaving 3 bases between. This CDR3 contains 12 residues. Per germline, CDR1 LNHDA and CDR2 SQIVND (reference sequence). The CDR3 region has the DNA TGTGCCAGTAGTATACGGAACTATGGCTACACCTTC. Translating it yields CASSIRNYGYTF.

The chain links TRBV3-1 to TRBJ1-1; the match to TRBD1 covers 8 bases. Germline CDR1 LGHDT, CDR2 YNNKEL (reference sequence). Germline trimming cut 8 bases from V and 5 bases from J; bases unmatched to any gene: 7. The CDR3 is 13 residues long. The CDR3 coding sequence is TGTGCCAGCTTCGGACAGGGCTATACTGAAGCTTTCTTT. Its protein product is CASFGQGYTEAFF.

The J gene is TRBJ1-5, the V gene TRBV6-2 or TRBV6-3, with 7 bases aligning to TRBD1. Unmatched junction bases numbered 6, after V lost 6 bases and J lost 7 bases. Germline CDR1 MNHEY, CDR2 SVGEGT. This CDR3 region has 13 residues. CDR3 amino acids: CASRDRRHQPQHF. In DNA, the CDR3 is TGTGCCAGCAGGGACAGGCGTCACCAGCCCCAGCATTTT.

This clonotype has more than one count but fewer than ten. This sequence joins TRBV7-2 and TRBJ2-3; the D gene is possibly TRBD1 (5 bases). V shed 5 bases and J shed 0 bases, with 9 bases lying between them. The length of the CDR3 is 14 residues. Per germline, CDR1 SGHTA and CDR2 FQGNSA. CDR3 in DNA: TGTGCCAGCAGCACCCGACAGAGCACAGATACGCAGTATTTT. It translates to CASSTRQSTDTQYF.

This clonotype was picked up a small number of times. V is TRBV24-1 and J is TRBJ2-5; D uncertain. This CDR3 spans 15 amino acids. Germline lookup yields CDR1 KGHDR and CDR2 SFDVKD. The V end was cut by 3 bases, the J end by 4 bases, with 14 bases between. CDR3 nucleotides: TGTGCCACCAGTGATACGCCAGGCCGGAGAGAGACCCAGTACTTC. Its translation: CATSDTPGRRETQYF.

This clonotype has a handful of counts. The CDR3 reads CASSSGRDWFYEQYV. CDR3 sequence (DNA): TGTGCCAGCAGTTCTGGCCGGGACTGGTTCTACGAGCAGTACGTC. The V and J genes are TRBV11-2 and TRBJ2-7; a weak D match, TRBD2 (6 bases). The CDR3 is made up of 15 amino acids. V shed 6 bases and J shed 3 bases, with 18 bases lying between them. The germline CDR1 and CDR2 sequences are SGHAT and FQNNGV.

This clonotype was observed many times. The chain couples TRBV25-1 to TRBJ2-2; no clear D. This CDR3 region has 12 residues. CDR1 and CDR2 (germline): MGHDK, SYGVNS. Trimming pared 3 bases from V and 6 bases from J, leaving 5 bases between. CDR3 bases: TGTGCCAGCAGTGATCAGGCCGGGGAGCTGTTTTTT. This codes for CASSDQAGELFF. The full variable domain, completed using reference TRBV25-1 and TRBJ2-2, is EADIYQTPRYLVIGTGKKITLECSQTMGHDKMYWYQQDPGMELHLIHYSYGVNSTEKGDLSSESTVSRIRTEHFPLTLESARPSHTSQYLCASSDQAGELFFGEGSRLTVL.

This clonotype appeared a few times. This sequence joins TRBV29-1 and TRBJ1-6; D call uncertain. There are 13 residues in the CDR3. Germline CDR1 and CDR2: SQVTM and ANQGSEA. V shed 5 bases and J shed 6 bases, with 11 bases lying between them. The CDR3: CSVSEMGNSPLHF. The CDR3 DNA is TGCAGCGTTTCAGAAATGGGTAATTCACCCCTCCACTTT.

A few counts support this clonotype. This CDR3 reads CASSNTRGVGETQYF. As DNA, the CDR3 is TGTGCCAGCAGCAATACCCGAGGTGTGGGAGAGACCCAGTACTTC. V gene TRBV7-8 combines with J gene TRBJ2-5; D call uncertain. Germline lookup yields CDR1 SGHVS and CDR2 FQNEAQ. Trimming shortened V by 5 bases and J by 4 bases, and 17 bases separated the two germline ends. CDR3 length: 15 residues.

V is TRBV20-1 and J is TRBJ2-1; no definite D call. The CDR3 spans 11 residues. Germline-derived CDR1 and CDR2 are DFQATT and SNEGSKA (reference sequence). V was shortened by 3 bases and J by 6 bases, with 6 bases between the two germline ends. CDR3 DNA sequence: TGCAGTGCTAGCATCAGCAATGAGCAGTTCTTC. Protein: CSASISNEQFF.

This clonotype was observed many times. The V call is TRBV5-1, the J call TRBJ2-4; no definite D call. The CDR3 has 13 amino acids. Germline loops: CDR1 SGHRS, CDR2 YFSETQ. V was clipped by 6 bases and J by 0 bases, with 7 bases between them. The chain's CDR3 is CASKGAAKNIQYF. CDR3 DNA: TGCGCCAGCAAGGGCGCAGCCAAAAACATTCAGTACTTC.

This clonotype turned up a few times. J is TRBJ1-4 and V is TRBV9, with D maybe TRBD1 (6 bases). The ends were cut back, 2 bases at V and 4 bases at J, with 12 bases in the middle. Germline lookup yields CDR1 SGDLS and CDR2 YYNGEE. The CDR3 runs to 15 residues. The DNA for the CDR3 is TGTGCCAGCAGCGTCCAGACAGGCGTTAATGAAAAACTGTTTTTT. This codes for CASSVQTGVNEKLFF.

This clonotype was seen more than once but under ten times. The chain carries TRBV6-6 and TRBJ2-1; the D call may be TRBD1 or TRBD2 (5 bases each). The germline V gene has CDR1 MNHNY and CDR2 SVGAGI (reference sequence). With 2 bases removed from V and 5 bases from J, the gap between germline ends came to 10 bases. CDR3 length: 14 amino acids. CDR3 amino acids: CASSYGDLNNEQFF. DNA of the CDR3: TGTGCCAGCAGTTACGGGGACCTTAACAATGAGCAGTTCTTC.

This clonotype is medium-sized by share. The chain uses TRBV2 and TRBJ2-2; 9 nucleotides match TRBD1. The germline CDR1 and CDR2 sequences are SNHLY and FYNNEI. The CDR3 totals 13 residues. The V gene end was trimmed by 6 bases and the J gene end by 7 bases; junction bases not matched to a gene: 3. CDR3 amino acids: CASRGQGGGELFF. CDR3 DNA sequence: TGTGCCAGCAGGGGACAGGGAGGCGGGGAGCTGTTTTTT. Using reference TRBV2 and TRBJ2-2 for the parts outside the CDR3, the full variable domain is EPEVTQTPSHQVTQMGQEVILRCVPISNHLYFYWYRQILGQKVEFLVSFYNNEISEKSEIFDDQFSVERPDGSNFTLKIRSTKLEDSAMYFCASRGQGGGELFFGEGSRLTVL.

This clonotype has just a few counts. The rearrangement links TRBV2 to TRBJ1-2, with a weak D call TRBD1 (6 bases). This CDR3 has 12 residues. Trimming took 7 bases from V and 8 from J, leaving 14 bases between them. The germline V gene has CDR1 SNHLY and CDR2 FYNNEI. CDR3 region: CASNLGAQGYTF. In DNA form, the CDR3 reads TGTGCCAGCAATTTGGGGGCGCAGGGCTACACCTTC.

This CDR3 is CSARSTSNEQFF. The CDR3 nucleotides read TGCAGTGCTAGATCGACTAGTAATGAGCAGTTCTTC. The V gene is TRBV20-1, the J gene TRBJ2-1; a weak D match, TRBD2 (6 bases). Trimming cost V 2 bases and J 7 bases, with 9 bases left between them. The V gene's germline CDR1 is DFQATT and CDR2 SNEGSKA (reference sequence). The CDR3 is made up of 12 amino acids.

This chain joins TRBV19 and TRBJ1-6; D is unresolved. The CDR3 contains 14 residues. CDR1 and CDR2 from the germline V gene are LNHDA and SQIVND (reference sequence). V lost 3 bases, J lost 7 bases, and 10 bases lay in between. In DNA, the CDR3 is TGTGCCAGTAGTATCAATTTACAGAATTCACCCCTCCACTTT. Translating it yields CASSINLQNSPLHF.

The chain recombines TRBV6-5 with TRBJ1-6; D is ambiguous. CDR1 MNHEY and CDR2 SVGAGI come from the germline V gene. The CDR3 length is 14 residues. Trimming cost V 0 bases and J 9 bases, with 9 bases left between them. The DNA for the CDR3 is TGTGCCAGCAGTTACTCGAGAGATCTTTCACCCCTCCACTTT. Translated, it gives CASSYSRDLSPLHF.

The rearrangement links TRBV5-1 to TRBJ2-3; 9 bases line up with TRBD2. Germline trimming cut 4 bases from V and 10 bases from J; bases unmatched to any gene: 10. This CDR3 spans 14 amino acids. Germline loops: CDR1 SGHRS, CDR2 YFSETQ. The CDR3 nucleotides read TGCGCCAGCAGCCGTGAGCGGGGGGCGAGAGCGCAGTATTTT. Protein sequence: CASSRERGARAQYF. Variable domain in full (rest from reference TRBV5-1 and TRBJ2-3): KAGVTQTPRYLIKTRGQQVTLSCSPISGHRSVSWYQQTPGQGLQFLFEYFSETQRNKGNFPGRFSGRQFSNSRSEMNVSTLELGDSALYLCASSRERGARAQYFGPGTRLTVL.

J is TRBJ1-1 and V is TRBV6-1, with a weak D call TRBD1 (5 bases). V lost 5 bases, J lost 11 bases, and 24 bases lay in between. CDR1 is MNHNS, CDR2 SASEGT, per germline. The length of the CDR3 is 15 residues. The DNA of the CDR3 is TGTGCCAGCAGTCCCGAGGAGGGGAGAACCACCGGTGCTTTCTTT. It yields the protein CASSPEEGRTTGAFF.

The genes are TRBV6-5 and TRBJ2-3, with D perhaps matching TRBD1 (6 bases). Germline CDR1 MNHEY, CDR2 SVGAGI. Trimming left V 3 bases short and J 3 bases short, with 10 bases between. The CDR3 covers 14 residues. In DNA, the CDR3 is TGTGCCAGCAGTTATTGGCAGGGGACAGATACGCAGTATTTT. Translation gives CASSYWQGTDTQYF.